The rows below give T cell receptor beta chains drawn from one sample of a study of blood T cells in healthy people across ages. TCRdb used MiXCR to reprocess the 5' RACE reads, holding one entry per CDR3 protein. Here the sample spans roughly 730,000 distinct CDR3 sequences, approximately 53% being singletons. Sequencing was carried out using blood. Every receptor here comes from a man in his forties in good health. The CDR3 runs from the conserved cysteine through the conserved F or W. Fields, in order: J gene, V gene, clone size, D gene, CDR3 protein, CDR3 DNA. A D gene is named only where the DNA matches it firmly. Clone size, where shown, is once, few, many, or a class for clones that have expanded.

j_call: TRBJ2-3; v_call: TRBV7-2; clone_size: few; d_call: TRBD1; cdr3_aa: CASSPQSGGSGDTQYF; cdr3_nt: TGTGCCAGCAGCCCCCAATCAGGGGGCTCTGGAGATACGCAGTATTTT
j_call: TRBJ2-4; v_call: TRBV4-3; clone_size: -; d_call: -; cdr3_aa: CASSHRTGLVAKNIQYF; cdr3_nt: TGCGCCAGCAGCCACCGAACCGGGCTCGTAGCCAAAAACATTCAGTACTTC
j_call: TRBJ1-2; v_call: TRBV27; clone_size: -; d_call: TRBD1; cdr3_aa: CASRGRTGRNYGYTF; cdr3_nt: TGTGCCAGCAGGGGGAGGACAGGGCGCAACTATGGCTACACCTTC
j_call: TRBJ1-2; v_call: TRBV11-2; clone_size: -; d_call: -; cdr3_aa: CASSLVGSGYTF; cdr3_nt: TGTGCCAGCAGCTTAGTCGGGAGTGGCTACACCTTC
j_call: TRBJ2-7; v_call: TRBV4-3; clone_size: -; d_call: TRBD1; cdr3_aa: CASSQDRGNYEQYF; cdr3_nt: TGCGCCAGCAGCCAAGACAGGGGGAACTACGAGCAGTACTTC
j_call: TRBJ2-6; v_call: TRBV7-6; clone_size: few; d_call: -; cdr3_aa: CASSLVRPQLGNSGANVLTF; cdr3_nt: TGTGCCAGCAGCTTAGTCCGCCCTCAGTTGGGGAACTCTGGGGCCAACGTCCTGACTTTC
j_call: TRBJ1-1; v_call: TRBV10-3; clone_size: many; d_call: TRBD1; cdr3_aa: CAISDGQGGNTEAFF; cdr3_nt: TGTGCCATCAGTGACGGACAGGGAGGGAACACTGAAGCTTTCTTT
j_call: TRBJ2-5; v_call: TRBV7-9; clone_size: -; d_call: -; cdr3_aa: CASSSGRGADQETQYF; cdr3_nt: TGTGCCAGCAGCTCGGGGAGAGGGGCCGACCAAGAGACCCAGTACTTC
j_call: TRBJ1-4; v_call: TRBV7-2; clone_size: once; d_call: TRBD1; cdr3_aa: CASSPDRINEKLFF; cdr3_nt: TGTGCCAGCAGCCCGGACAGGATTAATGAAAAACTGTTTTTT
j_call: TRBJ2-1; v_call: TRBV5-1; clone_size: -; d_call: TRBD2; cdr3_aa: CASSFSGGKDEQFF; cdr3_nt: TGCGCCAGCAGCTTTAGCGGGGGAAAGGATGAGCAGTTCTTC
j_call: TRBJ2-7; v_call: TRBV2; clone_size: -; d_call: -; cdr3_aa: CASSEEKWAGYEQYF; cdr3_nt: TGTGCCAGCAGTGAAGAAAAGTGGGCGGGGTACGAGCAGTACTTC
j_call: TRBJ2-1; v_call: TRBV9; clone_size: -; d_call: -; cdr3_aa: CASSVAPGTLYNEQFF; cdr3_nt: TGTGCCAGCAGCGTAGCCCCGGGGACCCTCTACAATGAGCAGTTCTTC
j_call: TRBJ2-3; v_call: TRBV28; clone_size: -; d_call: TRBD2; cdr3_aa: CASSQRAGADTQYF; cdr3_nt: TGTGCCAGCAGTCAAAGAGCGGGGGCAGATACGCAGTATTTT
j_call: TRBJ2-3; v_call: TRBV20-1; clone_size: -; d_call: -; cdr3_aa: CSARDSHKDTQYF; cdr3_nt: TGCAGTGCTAGAGATTCCCACAAAGATACGCAGTATTTT
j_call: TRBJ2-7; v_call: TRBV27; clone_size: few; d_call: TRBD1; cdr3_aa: CASSSTGAASYEQYF; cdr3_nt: TGTGCCAGCAGTTCGACAGGGGCCGCCTCCTACGAGCAGTACTTC
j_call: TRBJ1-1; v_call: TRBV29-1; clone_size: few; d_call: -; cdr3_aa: CSVQGNTEAFF; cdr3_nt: TGCAGCGTACAGGGGAACACTGAAGCTTTCTTT
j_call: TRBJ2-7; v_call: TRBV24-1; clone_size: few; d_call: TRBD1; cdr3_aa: CATRRGTGSYEQYF; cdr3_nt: TGTGCCACGAGGAGAGGGACAGGGTCCTACGAGCAGTACTTC
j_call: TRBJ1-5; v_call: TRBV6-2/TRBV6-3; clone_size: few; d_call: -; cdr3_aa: CASSYSGGNQPQHF; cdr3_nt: TGTGCCAGCAGTTATTCCGGGGGCAATCAGCCCCAGCATTTT
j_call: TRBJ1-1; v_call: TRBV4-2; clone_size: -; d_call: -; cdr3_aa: CASSQEPGVNTEAFF; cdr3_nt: TGTGCCAGCAGCCAAGAACCGGGGGTGAACACTGAAGCTTTCTTT
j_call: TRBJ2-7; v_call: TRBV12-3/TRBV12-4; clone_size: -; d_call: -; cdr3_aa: CASSPRTSPLYEQYF; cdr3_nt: TGTGCCAGCAGTCCCCGGACTTCCCCCCTTTACGAGCAGTACTTC
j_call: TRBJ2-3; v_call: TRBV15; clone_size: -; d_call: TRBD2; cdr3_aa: CATSRAYKGYREAADTQYF; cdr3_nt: TGTGCCACCAGCAGAGCTTACAAAGGGTACCGGGAGGCGGCAGATACGCAGTATTTT
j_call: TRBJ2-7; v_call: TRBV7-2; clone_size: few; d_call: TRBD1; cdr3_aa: CASSLVGTVLSYEQYF; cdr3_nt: TGTGCCAGCAGCTTAGTCGGGACAGTACTCTCCTACGAGCAGTACTTC
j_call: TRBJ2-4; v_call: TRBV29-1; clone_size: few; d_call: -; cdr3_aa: CSVVRGGEQYF; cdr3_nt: TGCAGCGTGGTCAGGGGAGGTGAGCAGTACTTC
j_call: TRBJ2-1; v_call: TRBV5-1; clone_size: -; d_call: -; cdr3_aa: CASAFGGGFYNEQFF; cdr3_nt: TGCGCCAGCGCCTTTGGAGGGGGCTTCTACAATGAGCAGTTCTTC
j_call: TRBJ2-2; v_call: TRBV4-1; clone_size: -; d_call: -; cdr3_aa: CASSQISGTNTGELFF; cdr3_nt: TGCGCCAGCAGCCAAATTAGCGGAACGAACACCGGGGAGCTGTTTTTT
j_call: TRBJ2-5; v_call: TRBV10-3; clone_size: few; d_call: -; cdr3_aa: CAISELQGLQETQYF; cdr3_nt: TGTGCCATCAGTGAGTTGCAGGGTTTGCAAGAGACCCAGTACTTC
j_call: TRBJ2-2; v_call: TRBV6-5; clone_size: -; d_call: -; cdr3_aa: CASSSKDGDTGELFF; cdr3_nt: TGTGCCAGCAGTTCGAAGGACGGGGACACCGGGGAGCTGTTTTTT
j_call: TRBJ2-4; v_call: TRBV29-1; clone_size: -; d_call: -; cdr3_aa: CSVLDSLAKNIQYF; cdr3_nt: TGCAGCGTTTTGGACTCATTAGCCAAAAACATTCAGTACTTC
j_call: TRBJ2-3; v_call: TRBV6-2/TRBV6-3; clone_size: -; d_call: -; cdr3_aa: CASSYSRGSTDTQYF; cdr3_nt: TGTGCCAGCAGTTACTCCAGGGGTTCAACAGATACGCAGTATTTT
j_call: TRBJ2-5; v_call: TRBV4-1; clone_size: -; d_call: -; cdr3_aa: CASTRQSGTEQYF; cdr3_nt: TGCGCTAGCACCCGTCAGTCCGGGACTGAGCAGTACTTC
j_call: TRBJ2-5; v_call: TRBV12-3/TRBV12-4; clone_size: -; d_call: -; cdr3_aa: CASSSETTATQETQYF; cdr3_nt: TGTGCCAGCAGTTCCGAAACGACGGCTACCCAAGAGACCCAGTACTTC
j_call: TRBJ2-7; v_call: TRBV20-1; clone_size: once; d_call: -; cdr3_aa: CSARDRSSQVLSDEQYF; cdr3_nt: TGCAGTGCTAGAGATCGGTCTAGCCAAGTTCTGTCGGATGAGCAGTACTTC
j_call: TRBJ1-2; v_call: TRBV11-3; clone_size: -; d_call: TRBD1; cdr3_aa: CASSLGDRFQANYGYTF; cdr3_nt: TGTGCCAGCAGCTTAGGGGACAGGTTTCAAGCTAACTATGGCTACACCTTC
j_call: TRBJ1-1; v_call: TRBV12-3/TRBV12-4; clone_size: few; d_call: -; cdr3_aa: CASSFSSGNTEAFF; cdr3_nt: TGTGCCAGCAGTTTTTCGTCGGGAAACACTGAAGCTTTCTTT
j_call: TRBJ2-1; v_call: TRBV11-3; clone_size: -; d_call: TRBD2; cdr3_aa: CASSRLAGGEGNEQFF; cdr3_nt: TGTGCCAGCAGCCGACTAGCGGGAGGGGAGGGGAATGAGCAGTTCTTC
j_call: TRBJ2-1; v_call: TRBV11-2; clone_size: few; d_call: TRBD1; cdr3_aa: CASSSTTGNNEQFF; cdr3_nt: TGTGCCAGCAGCTCCACGACAGGGAACAATGAGCAGTTCTTC
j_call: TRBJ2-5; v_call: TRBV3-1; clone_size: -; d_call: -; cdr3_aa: CASSQVSIEETQYF; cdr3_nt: TGTGCCAGCAGCCAAGTATCAATAGAAGAGACCCAGTACTTC
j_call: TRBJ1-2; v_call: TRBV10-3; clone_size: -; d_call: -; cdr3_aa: CAISSAGGGMGYGYTF; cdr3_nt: TGTGCCATCTCCTCAGCGGGGGGCGGAATGGGCTATGGCTACACCTTC
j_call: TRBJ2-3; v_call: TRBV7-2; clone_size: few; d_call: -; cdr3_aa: CASSWRASTDTQYF; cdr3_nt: TGTGCCAGCAGCTGGAGGGCTTCCACAGATACGCAGTATTTT
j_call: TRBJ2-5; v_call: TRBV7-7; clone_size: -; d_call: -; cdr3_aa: CASSFFAAIFMETQYF; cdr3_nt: TGTGCCAGCAGCTTCTTCGCGGCCATCTTCATGGAGACCCAGTACTTC
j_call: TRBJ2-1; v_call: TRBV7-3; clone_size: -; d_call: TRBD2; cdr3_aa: CASSLNAGGAFNGQFF; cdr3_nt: TGTGCCAGCAGCTTAAATGCGGGGGGCGCATTCAATGGGCAGTTCTTC
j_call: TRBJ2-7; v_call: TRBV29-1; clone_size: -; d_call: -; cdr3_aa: CSVVGVAGSYEQYF; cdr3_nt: TGCAGCGTTGTGGGGGTGGCAGGGTCCTACGAGCAGTACTTC
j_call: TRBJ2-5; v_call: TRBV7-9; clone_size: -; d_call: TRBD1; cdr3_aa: CASSFWDRAPTQYF; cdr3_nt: TGTGCCAGCAGCTTTTGGGACAGGGCGCCGACCCAGTACTTC
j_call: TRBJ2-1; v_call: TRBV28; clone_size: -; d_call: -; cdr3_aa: CASKGRKYNEQFF; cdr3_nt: TGTGCCAGCAAGGGACGCAAGTACAATGAGCAGTTCTTC
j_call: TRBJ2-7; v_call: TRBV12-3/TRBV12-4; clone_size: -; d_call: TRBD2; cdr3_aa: CASSRPSGEQYF; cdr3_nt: TGTGCCAGCAGCCGGCCTAGCGGCGAGCAGTACTTC
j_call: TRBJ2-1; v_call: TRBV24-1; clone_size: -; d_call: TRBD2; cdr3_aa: CATSDPSRGGPDNEQFF; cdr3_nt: TGTGCCACCAGTGATCCGTCCCGCGGGGGGCCAGACAATGAGCAGTTCTTC
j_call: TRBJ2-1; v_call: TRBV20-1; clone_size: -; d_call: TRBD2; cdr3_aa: CSALAVFSSYNEQFF; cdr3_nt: TGCAGTGCCCTAGCGGTCTTCAGCTCCTACAATGAGCAGTTCTTC
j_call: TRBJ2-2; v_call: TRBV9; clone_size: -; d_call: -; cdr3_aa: CASSVGVGAWSTGELFF; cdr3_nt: TGTGCCAGCAGCGTAGGGGTGGGGGCCTGGTCCACCGGGGAGCTGTTTTTT
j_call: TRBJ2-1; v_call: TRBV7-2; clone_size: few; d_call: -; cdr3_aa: CASSLAGARGNEQFF; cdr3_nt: TGTGCCAGCAGCTTAGCGGGGGCGCGGGGCAATGAGCAGTTCTTC
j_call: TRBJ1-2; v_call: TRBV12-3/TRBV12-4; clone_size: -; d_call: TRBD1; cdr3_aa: CASSSDRGNYGYTF; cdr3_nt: TGTGCCAGCAGTTCCGACAGGGGAAACTATGGCTACACCTTC
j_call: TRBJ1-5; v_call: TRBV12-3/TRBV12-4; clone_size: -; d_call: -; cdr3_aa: CASSVSRGDQPQHF; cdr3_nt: TGTGCCAGCAGTGTGTCTCGGGGTGATCAGCCCCAGCATTTT